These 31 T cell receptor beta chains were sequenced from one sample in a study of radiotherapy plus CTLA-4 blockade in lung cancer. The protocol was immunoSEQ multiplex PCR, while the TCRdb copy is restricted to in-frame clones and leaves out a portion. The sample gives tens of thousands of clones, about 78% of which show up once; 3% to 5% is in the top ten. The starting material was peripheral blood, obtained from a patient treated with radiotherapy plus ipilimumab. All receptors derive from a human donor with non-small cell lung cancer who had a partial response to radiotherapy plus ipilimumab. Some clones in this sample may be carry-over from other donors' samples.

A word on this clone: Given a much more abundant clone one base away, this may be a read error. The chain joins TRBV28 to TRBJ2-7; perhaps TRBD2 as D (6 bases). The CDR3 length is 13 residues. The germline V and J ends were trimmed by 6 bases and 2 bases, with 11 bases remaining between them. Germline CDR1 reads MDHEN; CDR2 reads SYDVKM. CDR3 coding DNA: TGTGCCAGCAGCTTGGGGGGACCCTACGAGCAGTACTTC. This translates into CASSLGGPYEQYF. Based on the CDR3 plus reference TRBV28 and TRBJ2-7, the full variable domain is DVKVTQSSRYLVKRTGEKVFLECVQDMDHENMFWYRQDPGLGLRLIYFSYDVKMKEKGDIPEGYSVSREKKERFSLILESASTNQTSMYLCASSLGGPYEQYFGPGTRLTVT.

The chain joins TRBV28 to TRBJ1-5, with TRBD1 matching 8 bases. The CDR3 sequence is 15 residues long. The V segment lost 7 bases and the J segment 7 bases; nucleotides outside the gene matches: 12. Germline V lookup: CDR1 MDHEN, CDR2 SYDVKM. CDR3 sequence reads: CASTLDDRGRQPQHF. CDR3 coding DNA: TGTGCCAGCACCCTTGATGACAGGGGAAGGCAGCCCCAGCATTTT.

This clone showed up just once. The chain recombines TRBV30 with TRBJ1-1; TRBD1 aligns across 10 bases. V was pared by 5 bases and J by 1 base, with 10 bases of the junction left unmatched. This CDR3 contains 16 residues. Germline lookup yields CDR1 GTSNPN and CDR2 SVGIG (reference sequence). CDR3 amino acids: CAWARQGAAQNTEAFF. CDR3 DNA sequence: TGTGCCTGGGCTCGACAGGGGGCGGCCCAGAACACTGAAGCTTTCTTT.

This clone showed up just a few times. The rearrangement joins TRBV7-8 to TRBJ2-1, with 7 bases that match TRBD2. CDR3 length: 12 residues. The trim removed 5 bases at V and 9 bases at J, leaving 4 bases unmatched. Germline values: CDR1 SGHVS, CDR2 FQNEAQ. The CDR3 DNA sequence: TGTGCCAGCAGCACGTTAGCGGGTGAGCAGTTCTTC. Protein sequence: CASSTLAGEQFF. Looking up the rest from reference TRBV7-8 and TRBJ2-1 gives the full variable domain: GAGVSQSPRYKVAKRGQDVALRCDPISGHVSLFWYQQALGQGPEFLTYFQNEAQLDKSGLPSDRFFAERPEGSVSTLKIQRTQQEDSAVYLCASSTLAGEQFFGPGTRLTVL.

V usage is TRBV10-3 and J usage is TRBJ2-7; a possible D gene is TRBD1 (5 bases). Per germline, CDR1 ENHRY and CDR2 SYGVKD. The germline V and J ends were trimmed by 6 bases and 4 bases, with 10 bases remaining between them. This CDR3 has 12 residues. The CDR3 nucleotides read TGTGCCATCAGGGACACCTCTTACGAGCAGTACTTC. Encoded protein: CAIRDTSYEQYF.

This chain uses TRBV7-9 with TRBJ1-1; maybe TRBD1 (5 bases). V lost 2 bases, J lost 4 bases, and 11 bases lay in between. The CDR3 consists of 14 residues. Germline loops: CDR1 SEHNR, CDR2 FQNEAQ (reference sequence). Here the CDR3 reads CASSLRGEVTEAFF. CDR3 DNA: TGTGCCAGCAGCTTAAGGGGCGAAGTCACTGAAGCTTTCTTT.

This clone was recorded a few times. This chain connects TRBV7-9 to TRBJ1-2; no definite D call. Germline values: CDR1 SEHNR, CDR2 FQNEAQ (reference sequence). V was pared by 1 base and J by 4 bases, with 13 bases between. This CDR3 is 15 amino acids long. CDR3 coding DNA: TGTGCCAGCAGCTTAGGGTACGGGAGTCTCTATGGCTACACCTTC. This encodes CASSLGYGSLYGYTF.

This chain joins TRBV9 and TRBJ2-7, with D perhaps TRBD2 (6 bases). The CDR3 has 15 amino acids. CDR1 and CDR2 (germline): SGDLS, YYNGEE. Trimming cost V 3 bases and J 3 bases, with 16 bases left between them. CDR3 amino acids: CASSALADYRYEQYF. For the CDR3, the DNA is TGTGCCAGCAGCGCATTAGCGGACTATCGCTACGAGCAGTACTTC.

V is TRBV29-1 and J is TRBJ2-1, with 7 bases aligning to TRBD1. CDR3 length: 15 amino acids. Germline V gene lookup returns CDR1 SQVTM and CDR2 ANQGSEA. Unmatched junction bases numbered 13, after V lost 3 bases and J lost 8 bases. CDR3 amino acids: CSVERRTGGADEQFF. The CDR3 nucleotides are TGCAGCGTTGAGAGACGGACAGGCGGCGCGGATGAGCAGTTCTTC.

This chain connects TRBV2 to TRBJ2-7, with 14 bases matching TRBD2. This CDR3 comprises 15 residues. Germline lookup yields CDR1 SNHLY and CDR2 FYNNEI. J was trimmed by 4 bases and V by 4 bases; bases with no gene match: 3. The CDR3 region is CASSGGTSGSYEQYF. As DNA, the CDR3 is TGTGCCAGCAGTGGCGGGACTAGCGGGAGTTACGAGCAGTACTTC.

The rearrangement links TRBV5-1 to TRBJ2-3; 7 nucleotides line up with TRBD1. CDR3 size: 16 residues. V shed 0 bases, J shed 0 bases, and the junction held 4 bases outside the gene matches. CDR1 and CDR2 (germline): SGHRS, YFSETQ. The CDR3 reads CASSLEGQPSTDTQYF. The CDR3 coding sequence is TGCGCCAGCAGCTTGGAGGGACAGCCTAGCACAGATACGCAGTATTTT.

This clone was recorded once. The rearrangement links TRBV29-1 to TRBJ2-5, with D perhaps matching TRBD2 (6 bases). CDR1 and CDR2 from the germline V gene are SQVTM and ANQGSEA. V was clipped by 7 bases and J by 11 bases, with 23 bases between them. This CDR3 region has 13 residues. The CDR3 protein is CSAHSSGAGGQYF. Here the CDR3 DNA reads TGCAGCGCCCACAGCTCCGGTGCCGGAGGGCAGTACTTC.

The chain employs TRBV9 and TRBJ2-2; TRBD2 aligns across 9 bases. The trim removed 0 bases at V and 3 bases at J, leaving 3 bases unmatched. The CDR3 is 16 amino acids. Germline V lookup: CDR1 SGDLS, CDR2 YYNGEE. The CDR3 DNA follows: TGTGCCAGCAGCGTAGCTCTAGCGGGGTACACCGGGGAGCTGTTTTTT. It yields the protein CASSVALAGYTGELFF.

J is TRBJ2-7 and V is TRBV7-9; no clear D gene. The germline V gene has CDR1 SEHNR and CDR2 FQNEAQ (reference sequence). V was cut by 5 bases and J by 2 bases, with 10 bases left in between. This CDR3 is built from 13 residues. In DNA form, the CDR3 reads TGTGCCAGCAGCGCATCAAGCCCCTACGAGCAGTACTTC. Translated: CASSASSPYEQYF.

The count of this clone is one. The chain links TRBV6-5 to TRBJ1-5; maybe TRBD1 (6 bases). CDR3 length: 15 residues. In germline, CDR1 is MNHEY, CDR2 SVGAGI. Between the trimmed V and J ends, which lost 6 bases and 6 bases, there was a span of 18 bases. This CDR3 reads CASRKLQGLGQPQHF. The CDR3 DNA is TGTGCCAGCAGGAAACTACAGGGATTAGGTCAGCCCCAGCATTTT.

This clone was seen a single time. The CDR3 region has the DNA TGTGCCTGGAGTAGGGGACAGATTAACACCGGGGAGCTGTTTTTT. The encoded protein is CAWSRGQINTGELFF. V gene TRBV30 combines with J gene TRBJ2-2; TRBD1 aligns across 7 bases. This CDR3 comprises 15 residues. Germline lookup yields CDR1 GTSNPN and CDR2 SVGIG (reference sequence). V lost 2 bases to trimming and J lost 2 bases; unmatched junction nucleotides: 5.

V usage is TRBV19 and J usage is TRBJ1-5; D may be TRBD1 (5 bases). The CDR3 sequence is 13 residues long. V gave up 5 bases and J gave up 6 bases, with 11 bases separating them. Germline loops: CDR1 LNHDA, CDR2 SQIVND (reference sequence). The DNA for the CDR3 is TGTGCCAGTAGTTCACAGGTATCTCAGCCCCAGCATTTT. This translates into CASSSQVSQPQHF.

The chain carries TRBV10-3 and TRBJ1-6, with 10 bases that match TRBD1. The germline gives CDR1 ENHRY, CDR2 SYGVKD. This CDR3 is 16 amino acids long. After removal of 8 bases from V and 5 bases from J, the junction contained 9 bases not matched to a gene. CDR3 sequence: CAISRRGTGDNSPLHF. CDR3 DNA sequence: TGTGCCATCTCCCGTCGCGGGACAGGGGATAATTCACCCCTCCACTTT.

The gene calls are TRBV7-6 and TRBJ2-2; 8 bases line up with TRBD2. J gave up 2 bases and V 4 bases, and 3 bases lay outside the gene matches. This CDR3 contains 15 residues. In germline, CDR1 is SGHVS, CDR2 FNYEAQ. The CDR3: CASSSGGRNTGELFF. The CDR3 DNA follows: TGTGCCAGCAGCTCGGGGGGGCGCAACACCGGGGAGCTGTTTTTT.

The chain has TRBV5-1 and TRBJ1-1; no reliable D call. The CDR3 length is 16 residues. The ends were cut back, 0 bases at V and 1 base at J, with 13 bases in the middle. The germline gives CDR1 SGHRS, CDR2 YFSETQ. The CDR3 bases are TGCGCCAGCAGCTTGGTAGGAGGACCAGGGAACACTGAAGCTTTCTTT. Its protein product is CASSLVGGPGNTEAFF. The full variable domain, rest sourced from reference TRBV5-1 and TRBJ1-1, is KAGVTQTPRYLIKTRGQQVTLSCSPISGHRSVSWYQQTPGQGLQFLFEYFSETQRNKGNFPGRFSGRQFSNSRSEMNVSTLELGDSALYLCASSLVGGPGNTEAFFGQGTRLTVV.

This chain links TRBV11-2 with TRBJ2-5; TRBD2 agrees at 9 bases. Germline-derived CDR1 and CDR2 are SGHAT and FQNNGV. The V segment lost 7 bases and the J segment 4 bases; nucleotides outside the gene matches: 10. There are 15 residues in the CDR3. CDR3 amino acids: CASTGRSGGIETQYF. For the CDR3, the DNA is TGTGCCAGCACCGGGAGGAGCGGGGGGATAGAGACCCAGTACTTC.

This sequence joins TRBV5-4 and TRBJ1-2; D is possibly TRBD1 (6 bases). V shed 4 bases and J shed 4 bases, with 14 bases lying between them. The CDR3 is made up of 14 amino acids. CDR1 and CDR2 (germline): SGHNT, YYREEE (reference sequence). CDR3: CASSIAGTSYGYTF. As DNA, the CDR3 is TGTGCCAGCAGCATCGCCGGGACAAGCTATGGCTACACCTTC.

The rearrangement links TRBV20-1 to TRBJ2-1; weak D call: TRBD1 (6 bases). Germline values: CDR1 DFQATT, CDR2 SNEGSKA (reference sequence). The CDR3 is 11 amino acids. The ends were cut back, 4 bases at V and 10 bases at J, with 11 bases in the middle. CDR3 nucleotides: TGCAGTGCTACCAACGACAGGGAGCAGTTCTTC. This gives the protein CSATNDREQFF.

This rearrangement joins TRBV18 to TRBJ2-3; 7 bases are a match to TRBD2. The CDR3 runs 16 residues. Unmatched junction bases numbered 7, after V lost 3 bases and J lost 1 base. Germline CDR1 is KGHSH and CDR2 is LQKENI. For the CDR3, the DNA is TGTGCCAGCTCACCCCGGACTAGGGGCCGCACAGATACGCAGTATTTT. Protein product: CASSPRTRGRTDTQYF. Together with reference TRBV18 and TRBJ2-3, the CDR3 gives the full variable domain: NAGVMQNPRHLVRRRGQEARLRCSPMKGHSHVYWYRQLPEEGLKFMVYLQKENIIDESGMPKERFSAEFPKEGPSILRIQQVVRGDSAAYFCASSPRTRGRTDTQYFGPGTRLTVL.

CDR3 protein: CASSVSGWLAETQYF. In DNA form, the CDR3 reads TGTGCCAGCAGCGTAAGTGGGTGGCTAGCGGAGACCCAGTACTTC. This chain joins TRBV9 and TRBJ2-5; D is possibly TRBD2 (6 bases). The CDR3 spans 15 residues. Germline CDR1 SGDLS, CDR2 YYNGEE. Trimming shortened V by 1 base and J by 5 bases, and 15 bases separated the two germline ends.

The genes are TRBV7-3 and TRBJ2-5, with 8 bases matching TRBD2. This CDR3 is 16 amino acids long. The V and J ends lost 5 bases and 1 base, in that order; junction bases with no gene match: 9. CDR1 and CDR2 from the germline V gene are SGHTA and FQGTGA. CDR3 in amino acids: CASSLRSGGPQETQYF. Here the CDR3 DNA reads TGTGCCAGCAGCCTCCGAAGCGGGGGTCCCCAAGAGACCCAGTACTTC.

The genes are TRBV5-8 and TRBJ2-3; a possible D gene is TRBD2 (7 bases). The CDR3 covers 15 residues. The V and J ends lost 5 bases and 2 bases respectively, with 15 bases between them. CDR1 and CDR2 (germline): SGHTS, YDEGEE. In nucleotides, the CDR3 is TGTGCCAGCAGGGTTACGGGGGGCACCACAGATACGCAGTATTTT. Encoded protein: CASRVTGGTTDTQYF. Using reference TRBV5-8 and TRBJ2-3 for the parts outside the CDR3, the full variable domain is EAGVTQSPTHLIKTRGQQATLRCSPISGHTSVYWYQQALGLGLQFLLWYDEGEERNRGNFPPRFSGRQFPNYSSELNVNALELEDSALYLCASRVTGGTTDTQYFGPGTRLTVL.

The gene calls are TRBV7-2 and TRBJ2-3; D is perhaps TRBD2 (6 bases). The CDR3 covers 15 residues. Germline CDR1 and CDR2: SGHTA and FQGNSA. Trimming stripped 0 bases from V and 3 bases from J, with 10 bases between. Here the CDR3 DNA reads TGTGCCAGCAGCTTAGCGGGAGGTTGGACAGATACGCAGTATTTT. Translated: CASSLAGGWTDTQYF.

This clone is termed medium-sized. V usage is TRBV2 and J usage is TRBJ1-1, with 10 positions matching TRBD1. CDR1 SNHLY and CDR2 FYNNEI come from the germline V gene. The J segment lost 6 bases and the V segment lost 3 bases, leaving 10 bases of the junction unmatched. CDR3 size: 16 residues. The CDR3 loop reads CASSDTGQGRSAEAFF. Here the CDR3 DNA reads TGTGCCAGCAGTGATACGGGACAGGGGAGGAGTGCTGAAGCTTTCTTT. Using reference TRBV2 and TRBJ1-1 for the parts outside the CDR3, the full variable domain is EPEVTQTPSHQVTQMGQEVILRCVPISNHLYFYWYRQILGQKVEFLVSFYNNEISEKSEIFDDQFSVERPDGSNFTLKIRSTKLEDSAMYFCASSDTGQGRSAEAFFGQGTRLTVV.

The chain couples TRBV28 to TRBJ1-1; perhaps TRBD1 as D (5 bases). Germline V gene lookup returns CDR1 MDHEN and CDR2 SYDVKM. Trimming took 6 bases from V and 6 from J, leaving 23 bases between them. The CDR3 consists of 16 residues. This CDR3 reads CASSQRVGQGSSEAFF. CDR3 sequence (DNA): TGTGCCAGCAGCCAAAGGGTGGGGCAGGGTTCATCTGAAGCTTTCTTT.

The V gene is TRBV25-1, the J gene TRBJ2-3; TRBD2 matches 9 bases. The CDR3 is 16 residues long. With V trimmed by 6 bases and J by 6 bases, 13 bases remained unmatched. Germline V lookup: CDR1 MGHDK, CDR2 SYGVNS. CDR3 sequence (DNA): TGTGCCAGCAGGGGAGCCATGCGGGGGGGATTGGATACGCAGTATTTT. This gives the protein CASRGAMRGGLDTQYF.